These 31 T cell receptor beta chains were sequenced from one sample in a study of shared clonotypes between healthy human individuals. Libraries were prepared by immunoSEQ multiplex PCR; TCRdb keeps only in-frame clonotypes and omits some of them. The sample has 850,000 to 1,200,000 clones, about 75% seen once. The source material was memory CD4+ T cells sorted from blood. The subset: CD45RA-negative fraction. These receptors were collected from a man younger than 30 in good health.

The CDR3 DNA sequence: TGTGCCAGCAGCGTAGCTACTAACGGCCACCGCGAGCAGTTCTTC. Amino acids: CASSVATNGHREQFF. The chain joins TRBV9 to TRBJ2-1; D gene uncertain. Germline V gene sequence: CDR1 SGDLS, CDR2 YYNGEE. Trimming removed 0 bases from V and 10 bases from J, with 17 bases in between. The CDR3 is 15 amino acids.

A single count supports this clone. This rearrangement joins TRBV28 to TRBJ1-1; TRBD1 might be the D (6 bases). Germline assignment: CDR1 MDHEN and CDR2 SYDVKM. The CDR3 contains 13 residues. Trimming shortened V by 4 bases and J by 5 bases, and 11 bases separated the two germline ends. The CDR3 sequence is CASSSRGGTEAFF. In DNA form, the CDR3 reads TGTGCCAGCAGTTCCCGAGGGGGGACTGAAGCTTTCTTT.

This chain uses TRBV11-3 with TRBJ2-5; D not certain. V shed 4 bases and J shed 4 bases, with 10 bases lying between them. This CDR3 has 13 residues. Germline-derived CDR1 and CDR2 are SGHNT and YENEEA. The CDR3 sequence is CASSSTWGETQYF. CDR3 coding DNA: TGTGCCAGCAGCTCGACGTGGGGAGAGACCCAGTACTTC.

The count of this clone is one. The V and J genes are TRBV28 and TRBJ1-2; D unclear. The ends were cut back, 4 bases at V and 1 base at J, with 13 bases in the middle. The CDR3 length is 15 residues. CDR1 MDHEN and CDR2 SYDVKM come from the germline V gene. CDR3 loop: CASSSIGEFNYGYTF. CDR3 DNA: TGTGCCAGCAGTTCCATCGGTGAATTTAACTATGGCTACACCTTC.

A few counts support this clone. The chain employs TRBV18 and TRBJ1-4, with D possibly matching TRBD1 (5 bases). Germline V lookup: CDR1 KGHSH, CDR2 LQKENI. The CDR3 consists of 14 residues. V lost 3 bases to trimming and J lost 7 bases, with 12 bases between them. CDR3 region: CASSPGTWSEKLFF. As DNA, the CDR3 is TGTGCCAGCTCACCGGGGACCTGGAGTGAAAAACTGTTTTTT.

The chain employs TRBV6-6 and TRBJ1-2; 10 bases are shared with TRBD1. The J segment lost 6 bases and the V segment lost 6 bases, leaving 10 bases of the junction unmatched. CDR1 and CDR2 from the germline V gene are MNHNY and SVGAGI (reference sequence). This CDR3 is built from 15 residues. CDR3 amino acids: CASSRNPGTGDGYTF. DNA of the CDR3: TGTGCCAGCAGCCGCAACCCCGGGACAGGGGATGGCTACACCTTC.

This clone was detected a few times. The chain combines TRBV5-1 with TRBJ2-5, with D perhaps given as TRBD1 or TRBD2 (6 bases each). This CDR3 has 14 amino acids. Deletions cut 5 bases from V and 3 bases from J, with 14 bases between. Germline V gene sequence: CDR1 SGHRS, CDR2 YFSETQ. The CDR3 here is CASRPWGAEETQYF. The DNA of the CDR3 is TGCGCCAGCAGACCCTGGGGGGCTGAAGAGACCCAGTACTTC.

Only a few counts were recorded for this clone. Other DNA sequences within the sample encode an identical CDR3. V is TRBV5-1 and J is TRBJ2-3; D might be TRBD2 (5 bases). CDR1 SGHRS and CDR2 YFSETQ come from the germline V gene. This CDR3 comprises 16 residues. V was cut by 4 bases and J by 1 base, with 16 bases left in between. As DNA, the CDR3 is TGCGCCAGCAGCCTGGACTCTCGCGTGGGCACAGATACGCAGTATTTT. Its translation is CASSLDSRVGTDTQYF.

The chain employs TRBV5-6 and TRBJ2-7; 7 bases line up with TRBD2. The V gene end was trimmed by 1 base and the J gene end by 7 bases; junction bases not matched to a gene: 14. CDR1 and CDR2 from the germline V gene are SGHDT and YYEEEE. This CDR3 is built from 16 residues. As DNA, the CDR3 is TGTGCCAGCAGCTTGAGGCTAGCGGTACTTGGGGATGAGCAGTACTTC. It yields the protein CASSLRLAVLGDEQYF.

This clone was picked up one time. CDR3 DNA: TGTGCCAGCAGCGCACCCGGGACACTTAACACCGGGGAGCTGTTTTTT. It specifies CASSAPGTLNTGELFF. J is TRBJ2-2 and V is TRBV9, with a weak D call TRBD1 (6 bases). Trimming removed 3 bases at V and 2 bases at J, with 14 bases between. Germline V gene lookup returns CDR1 SGDLS and CDR2 YYNGEE. The CDR3 consists of 16 residues.

The V gene is TRBV19, the J gene TRBJ2-4, with TRBD2 matching over 10 bases. This CDR3 comprises 16 residues. Germline lookup yields CDR1 LNHDA and CDR2 SQIVND (reference sequence). The junction had 9 bases not matched to a gene; V was cut back by 8 bases and J by 2 bases. As DNA, the CDR3 is TGTGCCAGTGGGATAGAAGCGGGAGGGACCAAAAACATTCAGTACTTC. Encoded protein: CASGIEAGGTKNIQYF. The full variable domain, rest sourced from reference TRBV19 and TRBJ2-4, is DGGITQSPKYLFRKEGQNVTLSCEQNLNHDAMYWYRQDPGQGLRLIYYSQIVNDFQKGDIAEGYSVSREKKESFPLTVTSAQKNPTAFYLCASGIEAGGTKNIQYFGAGTRLSVL.

The chain employs TRBV4-2 and TRBJ2-7; 9 bases are a match to TRBD1. The CDR3 runs 15 residues. Per the germline V gene, CDR1 is LGHNA and CDR2 is YNFKEQ. V trimming: 5 bases; J trimming: 5 bases; junction bases outside the gene matches: 10. CDR3 in DNA: TGTGCCAGCAGCAACTTGGGACAGGGTGCCAACGAGCAGTACTTC. This sequence encodes CASSNLGQGANEQYF.

CDR3 amino acids: CASSQDRNRGSGELFF. DNA of the CDR3: TGCGCCAGCAGCCAAGATAGGAACAGGGGATCCGGGGAGCTGTTTTTT. This chain joins TRBV4-3 and TRBJ2-2; 7 bases fit TRBD1. Germline V CDR1 and CDR2: LGHNA, YSLEER. After removal of 0 bases from V and 6 bases from J, the junction contained 7 bases not matched to a gene. The CDR3 spans 16 residues.

This clone was seen a handful of times. This rearrangement joins TRBV12-1 to TRBJ2-3. TRBV12-1 is designated a pseudogene. The CDR3 spans 12 residues. CDR3 loop: CAGRRGTDTQYF. The CDR3 bases are TGTGCCGGACGGCGCGGCACAGATACGCAGTATTTT.

As regards this clone: A much larger clone lies one base from this, so it may be a read error. The sample holds other DNA sequences that translate to the same CDR3. The rearrangement links TRBV20-1 to TRBJ2-3, with D hard to call. In germline, CDR1 is DFQATT, CDR2 SNEGSKA (reference sequence). V was trimmed by 3 bases and J by 6 bases, leaving 4 bases between them. The CDR3 spans 10 residues. The CDR3 protein is CSARTDTQYF. CDR3 nucleotides: TGCAGTGCTAGGACCGATACGCAGTATTTT.

The sample holds one count of this clone. The V gene is TRBV7-2, the J gene TRBJ2-5; no reliable D call. CDR3 size: 15 residues. The germline gives CDR1 SGHTA, CDR2 FQGNSA. Trimming took 1 base from V and 2 from J, leaving 11 bases between them. The CDR3 nucleotides are TGTGCCAGCAGCTTAGTCCCCAACAGACAAGAGACCCAGTACTTC. Amino acids: CASSLVPNRQETQYF.

Here the CDR3 reads CASSVAIQNTEAFF. The CDR3 region has the DNA TGTGCCAGCAGCGTAGCTATCCAGAACACTGAAGCTTTCTTT. This chain connects TRBV9 to TRBJ1-1; D gene unclear. CDR3 size: 14 residues. CDR1 and CDR2 from the germline V gene are SGDLS and YYNGEE. Between the trimmed V and J ends, which lost 0 bases and 1 base, there was a span of 7 bases.

This sequence joins TRBV6-5 and TRBJ1-6, with D possibly matching TRBD1 (5 bases). Germline assignment: CDR1 MNHEY and CDR2 SVGAGI. CDR3 length equals 15 residues. Trimming cost V 2 bases and J 9 bases, with 14 bases left between them. The CDR3 DNA sequence: TGTGCCAGCAGTTACGGGACGGCCGATTTTTCACCCCTCCACTTT. Protein product: CASSYGTADFSPLHF.

The genes are TRBV5-8 and TRBJ1-2, with 10 nucleotides matching TRBD1. Trimming at V came to 4 bases and at J to 4 bases, leaving 7 bases not matched to a gene. The CDR3 is made up of 15 amino acids. Germline CDR1 and CDR2: SGHTS and YDEGEE. CDR3 sequence (DNA): TGTGCCAGCAGCCCCGGGACAGGGGTTTTCTATGGCTACACCTTC. Its protein is CASSPGTGVFYGYTF.

About this clone: Only one base separates this from a far larger clonotype, so it likely reflects a read error. V is TRBV11-2 and J is TRBJ1-1; D might be TRBD1 (5 bases). This CDR3 contains 13 residues. The ends were cut back, 5 bases at V and 0 bases at J, with 7 bases in the middle. From germline, CDR1 is SGHAT and CDR2 FQNNGV. CDR3: CASSPGLNTEAFF. The CDR3 DNA sequence: TGTGCCAGCAGCCCGGGACTGAACACTGAAGCTTTCTTT. The whole variable domain, remainder taken from reference TRBV11-2 and TRBJ1-1, is EAGVAQSPRYKIIEKRQSVAFWCNPISGHATLYWYQQILGQGPKLLIQFQNNGVVDDSQLPKDRFSAERLKGVDSTLKIQPAKLEDSAVYLCASSPGLNTEAFFGQGTRLTVV.

This CDR3 is CASNQVADTQYF. The DNA for the CDR3 is TGTGCCAGCAACCAAGTGGCAGATACGCAGTATTTT. The chain uses TRBV2 and TRBJ2-3; no clear D. The germline V gene has CDR1 SNHLY and CDR2 FYNNEI. This CDR3 is built from 12 residues. V lost 7 bases and J lost 4, with 9 bases in between.

The V gene is TRBV28, the J gene TRBJ2-7; 10 bases align to TRBD2. Trimming removed 6 bases from V and 6 bases from J; junction bases left unmatched: 11. This CDR3 spans 15 amino acids. Germline V lookup: CDR1 MDHEN, CDR2 SYDVKM. CDR3 region: CASRPSSGGRGEQYF. In nucleotides, the CDR3 is TGTGCCAGCAGGCCCTCTAGCGGGGGACGAGGCGAGCAGTACTTC.

The V gene is TRBV9, the J gene TRBJ2-7, with D hard to call. Germline CDR1 reads SGDLS; CDR2 reads YYNGEE. Trimming shortened V by 7 bases and J by 3 bases, and 11 bases separated the two germline ends. There are 12 residues in the CDR3. The CDR3 DNA sequence: TGTGCCAGCTATAGGTCGGACTACGAGCAGTACTTC. It encodes CASYRSDYEQYF.

With respect to this clone: Distinct nucleotide sequences in the sample also encode this CDR3. The chain links TRBV6-5 to TRBJ1-6, with 11 nucleotides matching TRBD1. The V gene's germline CDR1 is MNHEY and CDR2 SVGAGI. J lost 9 bases, V lost 6 bases, and 4 bases had no gene match. The CDR3 loop spans 14 amino acids. The CDR3 protein is CASSTGTGGSPLHF. The CDR3 DNA reads as TGTGCCAGCAGCACGGGGACAGGGGGTTCACCCCTCCACTTT.

The chain is built from TRBV7-2 and TRBJ2-2; tentative D call: TRBD2 (6 bases). This CDR3 contains 13 residues. The germline V gene has CDR1 SGHTA and CDR2 FQGNSA. Trimming cost V 1 base and J 13 bases, with 13 bases left between them. The CDR3 sequence is CASSLDMGGGLFF. As DNA, the CDR3 is TGTGCCAGCAGCTTAGATATGGGGGGAGGGCTGTTTTTT.

This clone showed up just a few times. Other DNA sequences of this sample code for an identical CDR3. V is TRBV19 and J is TRBJ1-6; no clear D. CDR3 length: 12 amino acids. Germline loops: CDR1 LNHDA, CDR2 SQIVND (reference sequence). V lost 4 bases to trimming and J lost 9 bases, with 7 bases between them. The CDR3 sequence: CASSTPGSPLHF. DNA for the CDR3: TGTGCCAGTAGTACACCCGGTTCACCCCTCCACTTT. Full variable domain (missing parts from reference TRBV19 and TRBJ1-6): DGGITQSPKYLFRKEGQNVTLSCEQNLNHDAMYWYRQDPGQGLRLIYYSQIVNDFQKGDIAEGYSVSREKKESFPLTVTSAQKNPTAFYLCASSTPGSPLHFGNGTRLTVT.

J is TRBJ2-7 and V is TRBV6-6; 7 bases line up with TRBD1. The CDR3 consists of 14 residues. V shed 5 bases, J shed 2 bases, and the junction held 6 bases outside the gene matches. Germline V lookup: CDR1 MNHNY, CDR2 SVGAGI (reference sequence). CDR3 sequence reads: CASSEGQPAYEQYF. The CDR3 DNA sequence: TGTGCCAGCAGTGAGGGACAGCCGGCCTACGAGCAGTACTTC.

There are a few counts of this clone. V gene TRBV2 combines with J gene TRBJ2-7, with 11 nucleotides matching TRBD1. This CDR3 is 15 amino acids long. Unmatched junction bases numbered 3, after V lost 3 bases and J lost 2 bases. Germline assignment: CDR1 SNHLY and CDR2 FYNNEI. The CDR3 bases are TGTGCCAGCAGTGACCCGGGACAGGGGGCCTACGAGCAGTACTTC. This codes for CASSDPGQGAYEQYF. Together with reference TRBV2 and TRBJ2-7, the CDR3 gives the full variable domain: EPEVTQTPSHQVTQMGQEVILRCVPISNHLYFYWYRQILGQKVEFLVSFYNNEISEKSEIFDDQFSVERPDGSNFTLKIRSTKLEDSAMYFCASSDPGQGAYEQYFGPGTRLTVT.

V gene TRBV27 combines with J gene TRBJ1-2; 8 bases map to TRBD1. Germline assignment: CDR1 MNHEY and CDR2 SMNVEV (reference sequence). Trimming took 4 bases from V and 8 from J; bases not matched to a gene: 3. The CDR3 length is 12 residues. The CDR3 loop is CASSYGQGGYTF. In DNA, the CDR3 is TGTGCCAGCAGTTACGGACAGGGCGGCTACACCTTC.

The J gene is TRBJ1-3, the V gene TRBV7-2; the D is unclear. Trimming took 4 bases from V and 4 from J, leaving 17 bases between them. This CDR3 has 16 amino acids. The germline V gene has CDR1 SGHTA and CDR2 FQGNSA. CDR3 nucleotides: TGTGCCAGCAGCTCCACTTTAGGGTTTGTCGGAAACACCATATATTTT. Translating gives CASSSTLGFVGNTIYF. The entire variable domain, with the rest obtained from reference TRBV7-2 and TRBJ1-3, is as follows: GAGVSQSPSNKVTEKGKDVELRCDPISGHTALYWYRQSLGQGLEFLIYFQGNSAPDKSGLPSDRFSAERTGGSVSTLTIQRTQQEDSAVYLCASSSTLGFVGNTIYFGEGSWLTVV.

This clone turned up a few times. This chain uses TRBV7-9 with TRBJ2-1, with TRBD1 as a possible D gene (6 bases). Germline V lookup: CDR1 SEHNR, CDR2 FQNEAQ (reference sequence). The CDR3 is 13 amino acids. V dropped 5 bases and J dropped 4 bases, with 9 bases sitting between them. The CDR3: CASSPGTYNEQFF. The CDR3, as DNA: TGTGCCAGCAGCCCCGGGACATACAATGAGCAGTTCTTC.